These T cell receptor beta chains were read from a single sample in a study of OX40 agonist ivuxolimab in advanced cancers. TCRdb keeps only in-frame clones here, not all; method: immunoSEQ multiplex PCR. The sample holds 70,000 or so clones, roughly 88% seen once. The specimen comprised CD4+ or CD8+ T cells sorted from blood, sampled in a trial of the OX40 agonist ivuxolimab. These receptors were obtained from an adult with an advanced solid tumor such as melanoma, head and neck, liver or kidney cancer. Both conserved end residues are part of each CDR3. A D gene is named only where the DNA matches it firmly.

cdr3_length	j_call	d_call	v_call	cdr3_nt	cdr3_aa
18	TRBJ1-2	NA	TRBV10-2	TGCGCCAGCAGTGAGCCACCCGGCGCGCTCGGAAGGTTTGACGGCTACACCTTC	CASSEPPGALGRFDGYTF
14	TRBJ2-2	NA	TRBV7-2	TGTGCCAGCAGCTTGATGGCTGAGACCGGGGAGCTGTTTTTT	CASSLMAETGELFF
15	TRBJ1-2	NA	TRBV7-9	TGTGCCAGCAGCCCCTATAAGACAGCCAGCTATGGCTACACCTTC	CASSPYKTASYGYTF
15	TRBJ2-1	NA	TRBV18	TGTGCCAGCTCACCAGACAGTCGTCGCTACAATGAGCAGCTCTTC	CASSPDSRRYNEQLF
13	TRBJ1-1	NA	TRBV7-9	TGTGCCAGCAGGCAAAGGGGGGCCACTGAAGCTTTCTTT	CASRQRGATEAFF
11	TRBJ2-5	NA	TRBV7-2	TGTGCCAGCAGAGGAATAGAGACCCAGTACTTC	CASRGIETQYF
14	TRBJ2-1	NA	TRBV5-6	TGTGCCAGCAGCTCCAGGGGCCCCAGGACTGAGCAGTTCTTC	CASSSRGPRTEQFF
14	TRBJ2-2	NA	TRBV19	TGTGCCAGTAGTAGAGGACAGTCTATCGGGGAGCTGTTTTTT	CASSRGQSIGELFF
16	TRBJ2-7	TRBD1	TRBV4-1	TGCGCCAGCAGCCAAACTGCCGGGACAGGGCAATACGAGCAGTACTTC	CASSQTAGTGQYEQYF
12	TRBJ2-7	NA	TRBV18	TGTGCCAGCTCACCACTGTCGGGAGAGCAGTACTTC	CASSPLSGEQYF